This TCR beta chain was profiled in a study of control samples from healthy donors and cancer patients. V was clipped by 2 bases and J by 4 bases, with 8 bases between them. The CDR3 is made up of 12 amino acids. Germline loops: CDR1 GTSNPN, CDR2 SVGIG (reference sequence). Profiled with immunoSEQ multiplex PCR; TCRdb holds only in-frame clones, not every one. The table records about 120,000 clones, 87% of them present only once. The sequence came from a man aged 25 to 40 in good health. Sequencing was carried out using blood. The chain couples TRBV30 to TRBJ1-2, with D maybe TRBD1 (6 bases). As DNA, the CDR3 is TGTGCCTGGAGTACGGACAGCTATGGCTACACCTTC. Protein: CAWSTDSYGYTF.